The T cell receptor beta chain described here comes from a study of T-cell reconstitution after alpha-beta-depleted transplantation in children. This clonotype was observed a few times. Preparation of the TCRbeta library involved a method that used unique molecular identifiers. One entry per CDR3 protein results from TCRdb running MiXCR on the PCR reads. The sample lists hundreds of thousands of distinct CDR3 sequences, under 20% occurring once. CDR3 length: 12 amino acids. Looked up from germline, CDR1 is MNHEY and CDR2 is SMNVEV (reference sequence). V was clipped by 1 base and J by 6 bases, with 6 bases between them.

The receptor was derived from a boy younger than two who had a stem cell transplant for Wiskott-Aldrich syndrome, so the T cells may come from the graft donor. This chain joins TRBV27 and TRBJ2-5; D uncertain. The input for sequencing was PBMCs, mostly from graft donor cells, taken 360 days after TCRalphabeta/CD19-depleted stem cell transplant. As DNA, the CDR3 is TGTGCCAGCAGTTTATTTGTGAAGACCCAGTACTTC. Its translation is CASSLFVKTQYF.